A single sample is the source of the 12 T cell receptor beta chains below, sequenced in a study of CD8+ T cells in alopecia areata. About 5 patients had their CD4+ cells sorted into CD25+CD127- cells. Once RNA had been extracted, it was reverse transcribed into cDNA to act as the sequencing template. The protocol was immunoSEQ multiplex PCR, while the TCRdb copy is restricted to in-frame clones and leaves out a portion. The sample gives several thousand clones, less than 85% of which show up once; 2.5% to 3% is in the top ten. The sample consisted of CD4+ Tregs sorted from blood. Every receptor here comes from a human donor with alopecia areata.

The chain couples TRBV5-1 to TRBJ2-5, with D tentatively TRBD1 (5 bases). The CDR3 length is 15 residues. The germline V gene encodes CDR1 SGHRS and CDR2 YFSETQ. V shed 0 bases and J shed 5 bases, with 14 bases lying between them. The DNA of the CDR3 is TGCGCCAGCAGCTTGGACCCAGGGATAAGGGAGACCCAGTACTTC. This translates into CASSLDPGIRETQYF. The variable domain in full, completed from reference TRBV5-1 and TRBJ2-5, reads KAGVTQTPRYLIKTRGQQVTLSCSPISGHRSVSWYQQTPGQGLQFLFEYFSETQRNKGNFPGRFSGRQFSNSRSEMNVSTLELGDSALYLCASSLDPGIRETQYFGPGTRLLVL.

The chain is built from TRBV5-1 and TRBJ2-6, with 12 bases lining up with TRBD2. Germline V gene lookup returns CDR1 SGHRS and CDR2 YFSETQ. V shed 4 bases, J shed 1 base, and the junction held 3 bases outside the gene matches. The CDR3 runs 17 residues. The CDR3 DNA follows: TGCGCCAGCAGCAAAGGACTAGCGGGGTCTGGGGCCAACGTCCTGACTTTC. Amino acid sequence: CASSKGLAGSGANVLTF. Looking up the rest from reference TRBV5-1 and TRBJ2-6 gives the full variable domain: KAGVTQTPRYLIKTRGQQVTLSCSPISGHRSVSWYQQTPGQGLQFLFEYFSETQRNKGNFPGRFSGRQFSNSRSEMNVSTLELGDSALYLCASSKGLAGSGANVLTFGAGSRLTVL.

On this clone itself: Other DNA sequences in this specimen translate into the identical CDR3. CDR3 sequence (DNA): TGTGCCACTCCCTCTCTGGGGGCTGGTTACGAGCAGTACTTC. It codes for CATPSLGAGYEQYF. This sequence joins TRBV15 and TRBJ2-7; weak D call: TRBD1 (6 bases). Trimming removed 9 bases at V and 4 bases at J, with 19 bases between. The CDR3 runs to 14 residues. Germline loops: CDR1 LNHNV, CDR2 YYDKDF (reference sequence).

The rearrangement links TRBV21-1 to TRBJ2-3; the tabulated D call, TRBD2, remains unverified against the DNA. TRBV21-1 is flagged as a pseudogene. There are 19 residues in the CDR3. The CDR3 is CASSTPLPGLVDPTDTQYF. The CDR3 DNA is TGTGCCAGCAGCACTCCTTTACCGGGACTAGTGGACCCCACAGATACGCAGTATTTT.

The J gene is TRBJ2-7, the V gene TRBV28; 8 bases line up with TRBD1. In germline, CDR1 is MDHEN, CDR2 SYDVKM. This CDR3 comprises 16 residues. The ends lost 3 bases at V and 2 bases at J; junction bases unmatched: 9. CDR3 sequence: CASSFRPGTGTYEQYF. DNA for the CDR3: TGTGCCAGCAGTTTTCGCCCTGGGACAGGCACCTACGAGCAGTACTTC.

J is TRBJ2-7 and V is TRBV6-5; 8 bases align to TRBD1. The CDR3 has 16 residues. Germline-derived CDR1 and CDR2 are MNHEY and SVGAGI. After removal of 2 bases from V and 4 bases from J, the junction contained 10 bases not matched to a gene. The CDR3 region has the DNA TGTGCCAGCAGTTACGCATGGGGCCAGGGGGCTTACGAGCAGTACTTC. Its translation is CASSYAWGQGAYEQYF.

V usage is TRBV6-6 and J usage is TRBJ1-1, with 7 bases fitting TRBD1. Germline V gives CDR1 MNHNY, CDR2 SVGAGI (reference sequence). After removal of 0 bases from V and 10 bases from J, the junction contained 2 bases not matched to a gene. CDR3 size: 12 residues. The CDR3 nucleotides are TGTGCCAGCAGTTACTCTCCAGGGGGAGCTTTCTTT. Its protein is CASSYSPGGAFF.

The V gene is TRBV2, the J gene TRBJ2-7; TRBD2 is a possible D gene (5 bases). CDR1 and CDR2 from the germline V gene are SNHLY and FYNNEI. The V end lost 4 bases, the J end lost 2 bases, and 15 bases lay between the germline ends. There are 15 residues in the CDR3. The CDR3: CASSVATGRTYEQYF. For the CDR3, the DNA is TGTGCCAGCAGTGTGGCTACGGGAAGGACCTACGAGCAGTACTTC.

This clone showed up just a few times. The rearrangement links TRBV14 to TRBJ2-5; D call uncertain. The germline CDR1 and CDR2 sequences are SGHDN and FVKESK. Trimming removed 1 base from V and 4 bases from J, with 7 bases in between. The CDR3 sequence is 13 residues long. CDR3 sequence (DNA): TGTGCCAGCAGCCAAGTTGTAGGAGAGACCCAGTACTTC. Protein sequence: CASSQVVGETQYF.

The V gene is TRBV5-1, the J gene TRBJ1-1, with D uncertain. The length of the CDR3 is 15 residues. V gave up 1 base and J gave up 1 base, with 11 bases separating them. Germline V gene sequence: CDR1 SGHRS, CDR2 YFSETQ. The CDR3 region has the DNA TGCGCCAGCAGCTTGTTGAGCTCGGGGAACACTGAAGCTTTCTTT. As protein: CASSLLSSGNTEAFF.

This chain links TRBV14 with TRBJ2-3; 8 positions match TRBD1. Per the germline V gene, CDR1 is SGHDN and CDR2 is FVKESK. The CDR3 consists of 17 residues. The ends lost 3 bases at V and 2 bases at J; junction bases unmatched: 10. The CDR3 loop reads CASSQDPQGEFTDTQYF. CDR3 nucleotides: TGTGCCAGCAGCCAGGACCCACAGGGGGAATTCACAGATACGCAGTATTTT.

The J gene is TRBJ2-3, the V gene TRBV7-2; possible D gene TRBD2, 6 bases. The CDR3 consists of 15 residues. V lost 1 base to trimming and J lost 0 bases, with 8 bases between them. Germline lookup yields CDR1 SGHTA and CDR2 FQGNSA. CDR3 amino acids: CASSLGRGSTDTQYF. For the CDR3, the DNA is TGTGCCAGCAGCTTAGGACGGGGGAGCACAGATACGCAGTATTTT. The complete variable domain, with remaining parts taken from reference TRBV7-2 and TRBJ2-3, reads GAGVSQSPSNKVTEKGKDVELRCDPISGHTALYWYRQSLGQGLEFLIYFQGNSAPDKSGLPSDRFSAERTGGSVSTLTIQRTQQEDSAVYLCASSLGRGSTDTQYFGPGTRLTVL.